Sequencing of this T cell receptor beta chain was carried out in a study of CD8 T cells in ankylosing spondylitis. A quantitative 5'-RACE method, one with molecular barcodes, was used to make TCR beta libraries. TCRdb redid the calling of the 5' RACE reads with MiXCR, one entry per CDR3 protein. Of about 89,000 distinct CDR3 sequences listed, about 27% are singletons. CDR3 length equals 14 residues. Per the germline V gene, CDR1 is DFQATT and CDR2 is SNEGSKA (reference sequence). Trimming took 5 bases from V and 10 from J; bases not matched to a gene: 9. The chain links TRBV20-1 to TRBJ1-6, with 9 bases matching TRBD1. The sequenced sample was blood, either unsorted or a sorted T cell fraction (not recorded which). This TCR was recovered from a male donor with ankylosing spondylitis or in good health (not recorded which). The CDR3 nucleotides read TGCAGTGCTCGGGACAGGGCGGAGAGCTCACCCCTCCACTTT. Translating it yields CSARDRAESSPLHF.